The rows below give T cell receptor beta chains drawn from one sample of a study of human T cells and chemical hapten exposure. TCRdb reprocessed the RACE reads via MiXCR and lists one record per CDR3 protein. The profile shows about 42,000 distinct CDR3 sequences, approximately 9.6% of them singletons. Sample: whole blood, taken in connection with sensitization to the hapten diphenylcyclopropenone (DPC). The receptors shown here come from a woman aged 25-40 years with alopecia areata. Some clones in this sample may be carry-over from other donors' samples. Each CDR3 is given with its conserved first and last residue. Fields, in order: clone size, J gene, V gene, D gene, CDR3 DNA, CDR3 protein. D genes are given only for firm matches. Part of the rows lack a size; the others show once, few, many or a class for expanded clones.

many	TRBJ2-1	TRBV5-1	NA	TGCGCCAGCAGCGCTCGAGGCGATGAGCAGTTCTTC	CASSARGDEQFF
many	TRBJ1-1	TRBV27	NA	TGTGCCAGCAGTTTACAGGGGAACACTGAAGCTTTCTTT	CASSLQGNTEAFF
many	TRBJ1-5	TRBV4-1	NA	TGCGCCAGCAGCCAAGACCCCCCGGGGAGCAATCAGCCCCAGCATTTT	CASSQDPPGSNQPQHF
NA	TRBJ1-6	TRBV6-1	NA	TGTGCCAGCAGTGACGGGGTCCGGTTCTATAATTCACCCCTCCACTTT	CASSDGVRFYNSPLHF
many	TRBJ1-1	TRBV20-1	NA	TGCAGTGCCTTGGACACTGAAGCTTTCTTT	CSALDTEAFF
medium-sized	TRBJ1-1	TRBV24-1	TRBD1	TGTGCCACCAGAGCAGAACAGGGGGCAACTGAAGCTTTCTTT	CATRAEQGATEAFF
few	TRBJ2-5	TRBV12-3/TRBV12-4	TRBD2	TGTGCCAGCAGTCCCCGGACTAGCGGGGGGGGTCACTTC	CASSPRTSGGGHF
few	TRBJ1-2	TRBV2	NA	TGTGCCAGCAGCGCGGCCTATGGCTACACCTTC	CASSAAYGYTF
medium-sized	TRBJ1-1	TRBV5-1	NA	TGCGCCAGCAGCCTCCCGGGGTCTGCTGAAGCTTTCTTT	CASSLPGSAEAFF
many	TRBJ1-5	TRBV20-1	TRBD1	TGCAGTGCTAGAGGCGGACAGGGAGATCAGCCCCAGCATTTT	CSARGGQGDQPQHF
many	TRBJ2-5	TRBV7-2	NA	TGTGCCAGCAGCCCCCCAGGGGTGAGGGAGACCCAGTACTTC	CASSPPGVRETQYF
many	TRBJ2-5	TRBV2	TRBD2	TGTGCCAGCAGTACGACTAGCGGGGGGCCCGGGGAGACCCAGTACTTC	CASSTTSGGPGETQYF
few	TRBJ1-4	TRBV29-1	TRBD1	TGCAGCGTTGAGGGGGACAGTTATGAAAAACTGTTTTTT	CSVEGDSYEKLFF
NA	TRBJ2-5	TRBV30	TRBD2	TGTGCCTGCATGACTAGCGGGGGGATCGAGACCCAGTACTTC	CACMTSGGIETQYF
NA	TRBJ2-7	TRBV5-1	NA	TGCGCCAGCAAACCGACCTTTGGCGGGACGGTCTCCTACGAGCAGTACTTC	CASKPTFGGTVSYEQYF
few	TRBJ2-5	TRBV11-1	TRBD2	TGTGCCAGCAGCTTAAGGACGGCTAGCGGGGGTCAAGAGACCCAGTACTTC	CASSLRTASGGQETQYF
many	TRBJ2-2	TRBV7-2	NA	TGTGCCAGCAGCTTCAACAGAGACACCGGGGAGCTGTTTTTT	CASSFNRDTGELFF
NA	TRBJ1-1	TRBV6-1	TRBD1	TGTGCCAGCAGTGAAGCGGGGTTTTGGACAGGGTCCATGGACACTGAAGCTTTCTTT	CASSEAGFWTGSMDTEAFF
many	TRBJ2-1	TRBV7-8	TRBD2	TGTGCCAGCAGCCTATTAGCGGGGGCGAGTTACAATGAGCAGTTCTTC	CASSLLAGASYNEQFF
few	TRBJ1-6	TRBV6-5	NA	TGTGCCAGCAGTTACTCCTCCAGGGATAATTCACCCCTCCACTTT	CASSYSSRDNSPLHF
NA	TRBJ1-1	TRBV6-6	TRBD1	TGTGCCAGCAAACTGACAGGGGAGGGCACTGAAGCTTTCTTT	CASKLTGEGTEAFF
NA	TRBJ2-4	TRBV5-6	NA	TGTGCCAGCAGCCCGGTAGGGGGTGGAAACATTCAGTACTTC	CASSPVGGGNIQYF
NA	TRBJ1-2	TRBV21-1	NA	TGTGCCAGCAGCGTACGGGGGGCTCCTAGCTATGGCTACACCTTC	CASSVRGAPSYGYTF
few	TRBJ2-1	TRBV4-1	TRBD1	TGCGCCAGCAGCCAAGGAGTAAGAGTGGGACAGTTACTCAATGAGCAGTTCTTC	CASSQGVRVGQLLNEQFF
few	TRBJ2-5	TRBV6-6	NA	TGTGCCAGCAGTTACGGACAGTCCGAGACCCAGTACTTC	CASSYGQSETQYF
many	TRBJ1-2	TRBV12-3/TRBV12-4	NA	TGTGCCAGCAGTTATACGGGAAACTATGGCTACACCTTC	CASSYTGNYGYTF
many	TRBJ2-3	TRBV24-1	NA	TGTGCCACCAGTGATTGGGCAGGTTCATCAGATACGCAGTATTTT	CATSDWAGSSDTQYF
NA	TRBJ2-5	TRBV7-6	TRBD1	TGTGCCAGCAGCTTAAACAGGGGCCAAGAGACCCAGTACTTC	CASSLNRGQETQYF
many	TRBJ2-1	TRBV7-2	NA	TGTGCCAGCAGCTTAGCTGTTCTGAATGAGCAGTTCTTC	CASSLAVLNEQFF
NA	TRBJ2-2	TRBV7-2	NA	TGTGCCAGCAGCTTAGGGGGGCGCGGAACCGGGGAGCTGTTTTTT	CASSLGGRGTGELFF
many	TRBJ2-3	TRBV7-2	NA	TGTGCCAGCAGCTTCACTATACTTTCGTCGGTAGATACGCAGTATTTT	CASSFTILSSVDTQYF
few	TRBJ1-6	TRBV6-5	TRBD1	TGTGCCAGCAGGACAGGGGGCGATTCACCCCTCCACTTT	CASRTGGDSPLHF
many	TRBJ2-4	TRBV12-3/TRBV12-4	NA	TGTGCCAGCAGTTTCGGGCCAAACAAAAACATTCAGTACTTC	CASSFGPNKNIQYF
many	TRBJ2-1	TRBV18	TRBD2	TGTGCCAGCTCACCTCGGGAGGTGACCTACAATGAGCAGTTCTTC	CASSPREVTYNEQFF
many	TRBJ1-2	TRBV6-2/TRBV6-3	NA	TGTGCCAGCAGTGAAACGGGACGCCGGATGTATGGCTACACCTTC	CASSETGRRMYGYTF
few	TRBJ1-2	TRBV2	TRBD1	TGTGCCAGCACCGGGACAGTCTATGGCTACACCTTC	CASTGTVYGYTF
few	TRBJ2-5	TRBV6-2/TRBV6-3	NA	TGTGCCAGCAACTTAGGGGGGGCGCAAGAGACCCAGTACTTC	CASNLGGAQETQYF
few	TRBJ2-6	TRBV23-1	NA	TGCGCCAGCACCCCACGGACAGTTACCTCTGGGGCCAACGTCCTGACTTTC	CASTPRTVTSGANVLTF
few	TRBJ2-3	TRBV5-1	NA	TGCGCCAGCAGCTTCGACAGAGACCATAGCACAGATACGCAGTATTTT	CASSFDRDHSTDTQYF
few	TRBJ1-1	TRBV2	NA	TGTGCCAGCAGTGACATTACGGGAAACACTGAAGCTTTCTTT	CASSDITGNTEAFF
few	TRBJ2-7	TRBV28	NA	TGTGCCAGCAGTTCCCCGTGGCCCTACGAGCAGTACTTC	CASSSPWPYEQYF
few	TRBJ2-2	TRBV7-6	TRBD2	TGTGCCAGCCGCGGGGGTTTGAACACCGGGGAGCTGTTTTTT	CASRGGLNTGELFF